This T cell receptor (beta chain) was documented in a study of cytomegalovirus exposure and HLA in healthy donors. Whole-study context: Approximately 200 million T cells yielded around 120 million unique TCR beta sequences in earlier analysis.

V lost 7 bases, J lost 1 base, and 26 bases lay in between. Germline CDR1 SGHRS, CDR2 YFSETQ. The CDR3 spans 19 residues. Amplification used 60 Vbeta primers and 13 Jbeta primers. The method was immunoSEQ multiplex PCR; TCRdb's version includes in-frame clones alone and lacks a portion of them. The sample holds 65,000 to 85,000 clones, over 9.5% seen once. Healthy bone marrow donors made up the cohort. This TCR derives from a man aged 55 to 69 in good health and CMV-seropositive. Sequenced sample: PBMCs. The gene calls are TRBV5-1 and TRBJ2-2; maybe TRBD2 (5 bases). CDR3 nucleotides: TGCGCCAGCTCCCCCCGCGGGCTAGCCCAAGGAGAGAACACCGGGGAGCTGTTTTTT. Protein: CASSPRGLAQGENTGELFF.